This T cell receptor (beta chain) comes out of a study of blood T cell repertoires in COVID-19. Study information: Acute and convalescent COVID-19 samples came from the United States, Italy and Spain. From T cells, B-cell-depleted T cells, or PBMCs came the material, which was cDNA or gDNA.

Study processing details: Counts of nucleated cells, estimated from reference gene primer amplification, were obtained. Here immunoSEQ multiplex PCR was the method, and the copy in TCRdb shows in-frame clones only, minus some. The V and J calls and clone size are taken from that table; D and trimming were inferred from the DNA. Of 170,000 or so clones in the sample, around 80% were seen once. Patients from Seattle were sampled longitudinally, starting during active infection. V shed 3 bases and J 2 bases; nucleotides not matched to a gene: 5. This CDR3 contains 15 residues. Germline V gene data show CDR1 as MNHNS and CDR2 as SASEGT.

The receptor was derived from a woman aged 35 to 49 with COVID-19, enrolled during active disease. Input material: peripheral blood. The V call is TRBV6-1, the J call TRBJ2-3, with TRBD2 matching 7 bases. Here the CDR3 DNA reads TGTGCCAGCAGTGAGACTAGCTCATCCACAGATACGCAGTATTTT. Translating it yields CASSETSSSTDTQYF.